The text below deals with one T cell receptor (beta chain). There is no known antigen for this receptor. No much larger clone is present one base from it, and per-base qualities are unavailable. The data were taken from a study of T cell repertoires in ileal Crohn's disease (dated by TCRdb to about 2019). The study in broad terms: At the time of surgery, roughly 35% of patients were active smokers, and the median duration of disease was about 8.5 years. Every patient underwent surgery because of a complication, which was stricturing disease in around 60% of cases and penetrating disease in around 40%. About half of the patients received postoperative therapy: eleven to twelve received thiopurines and roughly 19 received anti-TNF agents. MI samples were biopsies from the proximal margin of the surgical specimen. Five hundred nanograms of biopsy DNA per sample were submitted for commercial TCRB immunosequencing. TCR repertoire analysis was performed in roughly 50 Crohn's disease patients drawn from a prospective multicentre cohort. The study ran alongside a multicentre cohort designed to identify predictors of early endoscopic recurrence after ileocolonic resection. A Rutgeerts score higher than i0 was the definition used for endoscopic postoperative recurrence. The study sequenced fewer than 200 mucosal samples from 57 patients, taken at several locations on the surgical specimen and at postoperative endoscopy.

Study-wide findings and limitations: Higher percentages of high-frequency clones at the time of surgery were linked to endoscopic recurrence, and every patient with clonality above 26.8% (18/57) had recurrence. Compared with non-smokers, patients who were active smokers at surgery showed a significantly higher proportion of clonal expansions (approximately 26% vs 20%, p=0.02). Mucosal CD4 and CD8 T cells were sorted and sequenced only in a subgroup of patients, whose size was not stated. Compared with CD4 T cells, sorted CD8 T cells contained more high-frequency clones, which suggests that the mucosal expansions were mostly CD8.

The meaning of the sample's time point label: proximal margin of the surgical specimen (macroscopically non-inflamed). Eligible patients were adults with ileal or ileocolonic Crohn's disease who had an indication for ileocolonic resection. Whole ileal mucosal biopsies were stored frozen at -80°C before DNA extraction. Genomic DNA was extracted from frozen whole biopsies with a TRizol-based method and quantified on a NanoDrop 2000 spectrophotometer. Library preparation employed the immunoSEQ multiplex PCR assay. Adaptive Biotechnology amplified the CDR3 regions from genomic DNA with a two-step multiplex PCR designed to control amplification bias. In the first PCR, primers covered every V and J gene segment, and in the second PCR, barcodes and Illumina adapters were added. CDR3 libraries were sequenced using an Illumina instrument. Per the source publication's procedure: Analysis combined the vendor-provided pipelines with custom analysis of raw data in R/Bioconductor under R version 3.3.0. Clonality, ranging from 0 to 1, was calculated as the inverse of the normalised Shannon entropy of all productive clones. The repertoire share taken up by the top 100 clones defined high-frequency clones, and only clones that passed a 95% confidence test were kept. Overlap between samples was measured with the Morisita-Horn index, while repertoire diversity was measured with the Simpson index. Entries here come from immuneACCESS through TCRdb and include only in-frame sequences with V and J called. Some clones fail to appear in such tables; in the studies checked, an unresolved V gene covers under half of the shortfall, and the cause of the remainder is unknown. V and J calls plus clone size are reproduced from that table; the DNA served to infer D and trimming. A total of roughly 5,200 clones appear in this sample, around 90% of them only once. Clones ranked in the top ten supply 4.4% of the sample.

Via the germline V gene (reference sequence), CDR1 is MNHNY and CDR2 SVGAGI. V is clipped by 2 bases and J by 8 bases, and the sequence between their germline boundaries is 15 bases long. The CDR3 numbers 14 residues from cysteine through phenylalanine. Only the CDR3 region is kept as DNA, spanning 42 bases read in frame from base 1. This sequence was found in an adult with Crohn's disease. The chain is assembled from TRBV6-6 and TRBJ1-2; TRBD1 is a possible D gene, resting on 5 matching bases. The sequencing sample was made of ileal tissue. The CDR3 region: CASSYPQQAGGYTF. The sequenced DNA is TGTGCCAGCAGTTACCCCCAACAGGCCGGGGGCTACACCTTC.